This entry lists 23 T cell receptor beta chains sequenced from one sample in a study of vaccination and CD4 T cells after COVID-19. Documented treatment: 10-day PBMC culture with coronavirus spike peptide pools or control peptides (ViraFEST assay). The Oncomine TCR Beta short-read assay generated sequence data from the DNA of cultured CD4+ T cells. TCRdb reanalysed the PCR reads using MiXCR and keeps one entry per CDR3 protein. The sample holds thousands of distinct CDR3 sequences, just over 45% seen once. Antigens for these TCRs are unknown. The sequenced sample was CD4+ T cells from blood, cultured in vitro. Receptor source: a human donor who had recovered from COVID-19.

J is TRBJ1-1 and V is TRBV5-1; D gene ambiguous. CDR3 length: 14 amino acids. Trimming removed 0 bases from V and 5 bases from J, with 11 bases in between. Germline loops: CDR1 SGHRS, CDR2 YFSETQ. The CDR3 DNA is TGCGCCAGCAGCTTGGTTCAGCGGGCTACTGAAGCTTTCTTT. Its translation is CASSLVQRATEAFF.

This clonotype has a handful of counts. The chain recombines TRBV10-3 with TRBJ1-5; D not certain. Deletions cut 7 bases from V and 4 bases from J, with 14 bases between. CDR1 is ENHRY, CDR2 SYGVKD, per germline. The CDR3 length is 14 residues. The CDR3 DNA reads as TGTGCCATCAAGGCTACGGGAGGAAATCAGCCCCAGCATTTT. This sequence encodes CAIKATGGNQPQHF.

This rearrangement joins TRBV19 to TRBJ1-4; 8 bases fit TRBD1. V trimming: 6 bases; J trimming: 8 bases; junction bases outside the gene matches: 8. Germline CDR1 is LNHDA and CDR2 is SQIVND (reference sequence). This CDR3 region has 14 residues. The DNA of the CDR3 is TGTGCCAGTAGCTCAAACGGACAGGGAGAAAAACTGTTTTTT. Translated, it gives CASSSNGQGEKLFF.

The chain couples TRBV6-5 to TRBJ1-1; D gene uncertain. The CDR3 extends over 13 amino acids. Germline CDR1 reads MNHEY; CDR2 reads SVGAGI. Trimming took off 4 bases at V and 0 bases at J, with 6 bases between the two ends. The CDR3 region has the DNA TGTGCCAGCAGTTCCAGAATGAACACTGAAGCTTTCTTT. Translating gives CASSSRMNTEAFF.

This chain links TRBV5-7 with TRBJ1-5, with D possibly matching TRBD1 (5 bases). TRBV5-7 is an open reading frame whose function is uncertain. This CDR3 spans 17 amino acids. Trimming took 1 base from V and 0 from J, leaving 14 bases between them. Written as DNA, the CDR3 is TGTGCCAGCAGCTTGAGGGGCAGTCTCGGTAGCAATCAGCCCCAGCATTTT. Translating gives CASSLRGSLGSNQPQHF.

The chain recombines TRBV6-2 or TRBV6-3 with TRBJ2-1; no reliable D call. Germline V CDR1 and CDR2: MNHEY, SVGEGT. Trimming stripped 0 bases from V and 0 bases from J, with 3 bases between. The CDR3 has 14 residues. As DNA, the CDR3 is TGTGCCAGCAGTTACTCACCCTCCTACAATGAGCAGTTCTTC. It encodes CASSYSPSYNEQFF.

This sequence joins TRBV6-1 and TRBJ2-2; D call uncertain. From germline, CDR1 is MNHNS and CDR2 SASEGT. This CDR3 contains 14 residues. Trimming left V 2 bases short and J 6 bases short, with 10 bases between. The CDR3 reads CASSEPGGSGELFF. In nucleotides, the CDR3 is TGTGCCAGCAGTGAACCGGGTGGCTCCGGGGAGCTGTTTTTT.

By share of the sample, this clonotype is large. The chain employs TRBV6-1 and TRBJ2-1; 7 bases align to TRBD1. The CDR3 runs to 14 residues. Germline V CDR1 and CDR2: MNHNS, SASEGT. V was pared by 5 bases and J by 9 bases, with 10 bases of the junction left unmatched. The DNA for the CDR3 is TGTGCCAGCAGTCACCAAGGACAGGTTTCTGAGCAGTTCTTC. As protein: CASSHQGQVSEQFF.

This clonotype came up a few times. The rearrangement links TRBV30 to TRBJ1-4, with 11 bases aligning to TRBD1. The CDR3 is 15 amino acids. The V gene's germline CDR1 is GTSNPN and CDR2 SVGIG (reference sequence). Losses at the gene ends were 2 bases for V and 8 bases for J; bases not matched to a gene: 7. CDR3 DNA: TGTGCCTGGAGTTCCGGACAGGGGGCACGAGAAAAACTGTTTTTT. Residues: CAWSSGQGAREKLFF.

The CDR3 here is CASSSEGLETQYF. The CDR3 bases are TGTGCCAGCAGTTCGGAGGGTTTAGAGACCCAGTACTTC. The chain recombines TRBV2 with TRBJ2-5; D might be TRBD2 (6 bases). Trimming took off 5 bases at V and 4 bases at J, with 11 bases between the two ends. CDR3 length: 13 amino acids. CDR1 SNHLY and CDR2 FYNNEI come from the germline V gene.

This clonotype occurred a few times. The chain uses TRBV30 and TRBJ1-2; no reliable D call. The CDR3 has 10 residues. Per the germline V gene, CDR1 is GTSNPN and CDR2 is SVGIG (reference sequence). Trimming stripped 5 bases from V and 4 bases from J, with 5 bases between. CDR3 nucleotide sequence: TGTGCCTGGGACGGCTATGGCTACACCTTC. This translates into CAWDGYGYTF. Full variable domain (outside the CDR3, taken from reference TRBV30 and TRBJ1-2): SQTIHQWPATLVQPVGSPLSLECTVEGTSNPNLYWYRQAAGRGLQLLFYSVGIGQISSEVPQNLSASRPQDRQFILSSKKLLLSDSGFYLCAWDGYGYTFGSGTRLTVV.

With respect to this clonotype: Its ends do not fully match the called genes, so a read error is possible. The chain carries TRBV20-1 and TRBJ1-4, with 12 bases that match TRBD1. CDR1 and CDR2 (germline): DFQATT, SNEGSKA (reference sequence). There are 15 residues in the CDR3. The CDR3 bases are TGCAGTGCTCGAGATTCCGGGACAGGGGGCGAAAAACTGTTTTTT. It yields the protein CSARDSGTGGEKLFF.

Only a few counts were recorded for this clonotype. The chain's CDR3 is CSAQKLIEAFF. CDR3 nucleotide sequence: TGCAGTGCACAGAAACTGATTGAAGCTTTCTTT. The V and J genes are TRBV20-1 and TRBJ1-1; D remains unclear. Deletions cut 6 bases from V and 7 bases from J, with 12 bases between. This CDR3 has 11 residues. Germline V gives CDR1 DFQATT, CDR2 SNEGSKA (reference sequence).

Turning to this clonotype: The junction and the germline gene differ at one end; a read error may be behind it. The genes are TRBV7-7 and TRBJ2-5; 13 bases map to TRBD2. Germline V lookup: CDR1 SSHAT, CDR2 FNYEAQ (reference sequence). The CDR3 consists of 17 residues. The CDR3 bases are TGTGCTAGCAGCTTTTGGACTAGCGGGGGCCTAGAGCAGACCCAGTACTTC. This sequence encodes CASSFWTSGGLEQTQYF.

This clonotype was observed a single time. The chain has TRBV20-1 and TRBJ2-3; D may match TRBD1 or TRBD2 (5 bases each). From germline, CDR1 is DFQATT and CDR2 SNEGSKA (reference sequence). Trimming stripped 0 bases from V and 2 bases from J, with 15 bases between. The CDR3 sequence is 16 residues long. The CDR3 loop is CSARDGGTDPTDTQYF. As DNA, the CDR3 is TGCAGTGCTAGAGATGGTGGGACGGACCCCACAGATACGCAGTATTTT.

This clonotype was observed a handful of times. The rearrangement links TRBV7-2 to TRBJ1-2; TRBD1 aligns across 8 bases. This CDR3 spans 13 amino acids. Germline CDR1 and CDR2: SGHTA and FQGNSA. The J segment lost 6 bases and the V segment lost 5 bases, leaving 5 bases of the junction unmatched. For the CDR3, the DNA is TGTGCCAGCAGCACCCAGACAGGGGATGGCTACACCTTC. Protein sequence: CASSTQTGDGYTF. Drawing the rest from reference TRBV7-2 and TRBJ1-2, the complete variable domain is GAGVSQSPSNKVTEKGKDVELRCDPISGHTALYWYRQSLGQGLEFLIYFQGNSAPDKSGLPSDRFSAERTGGSVSTLTIQRTQQEDSAVYLCASSTQTGDGYTFGSGTRLTVV.

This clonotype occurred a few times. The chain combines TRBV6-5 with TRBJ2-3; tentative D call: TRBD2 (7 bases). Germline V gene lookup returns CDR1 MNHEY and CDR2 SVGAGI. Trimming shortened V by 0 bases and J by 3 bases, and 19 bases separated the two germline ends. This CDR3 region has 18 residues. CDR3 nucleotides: TGTGCCAGCAGTTACTCGAGGGGGGGGCTAAGGGGGACAGATACGCAGTATTTT. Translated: CASSYSRGGLRGTDTQYF.

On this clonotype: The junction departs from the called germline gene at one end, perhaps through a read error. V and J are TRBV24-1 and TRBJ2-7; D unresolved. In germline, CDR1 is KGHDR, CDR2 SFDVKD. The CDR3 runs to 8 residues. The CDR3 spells CATSESSF. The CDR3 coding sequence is TGTGCCACCAGTGAGAGTAGCTTC.

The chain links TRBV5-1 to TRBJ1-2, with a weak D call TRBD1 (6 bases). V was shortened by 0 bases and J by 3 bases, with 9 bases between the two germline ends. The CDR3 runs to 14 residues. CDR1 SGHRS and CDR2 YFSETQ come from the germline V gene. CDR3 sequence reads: CASSLGGGDYGYTF. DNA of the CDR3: TGCGCCAGCAGCTTGGGTGGGGGCGACTATGGCTACACCTTC.

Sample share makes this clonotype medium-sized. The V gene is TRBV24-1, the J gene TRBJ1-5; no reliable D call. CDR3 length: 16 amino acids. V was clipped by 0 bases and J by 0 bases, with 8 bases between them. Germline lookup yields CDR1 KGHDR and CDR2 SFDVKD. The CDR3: CATSDLDGPSNQPQHF. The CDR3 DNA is TGTGCCACCAGTGATTTGGACGGACCTAGCAATCAGCCCCAGCATTTT.

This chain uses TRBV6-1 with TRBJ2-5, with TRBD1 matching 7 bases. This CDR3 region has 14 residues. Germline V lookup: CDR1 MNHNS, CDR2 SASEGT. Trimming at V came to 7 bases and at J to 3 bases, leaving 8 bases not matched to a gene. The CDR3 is CASTKDGTEETQYF. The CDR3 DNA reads TGTGCCAGCACCAAAGACGGGACAGAAGAGACCCAGTACTTC.

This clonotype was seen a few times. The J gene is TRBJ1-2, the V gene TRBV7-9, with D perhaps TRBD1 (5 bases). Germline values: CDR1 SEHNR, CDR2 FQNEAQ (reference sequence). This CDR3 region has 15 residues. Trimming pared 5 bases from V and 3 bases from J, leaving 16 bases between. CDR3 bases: TGTGCCAGCAGCCAGGGAATCGGGGGATACTATGGCTACACCTTC. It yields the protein CASSQGIGGYYGYTF.

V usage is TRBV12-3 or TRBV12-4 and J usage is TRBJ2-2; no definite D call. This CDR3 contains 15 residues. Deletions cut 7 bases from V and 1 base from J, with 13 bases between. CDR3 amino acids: CASTRTGRNTGELFF. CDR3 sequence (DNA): TGTGCCAGCACCCGAACCGGACGGAACACCGGGGAGCTGTTTTTT.